A single sample gave rise to the 31 T cell receptor beta chains below, sequenced in a study of blood T cells in healthy people across ages. A second PCR, run for about 7 to 11 cycles, used a sample-barcoded 5' primer plus a J-beta primer mix. TCRdb fed the 5' RACE reads into MiXCR, producing one record per CDR3 protein. The profile covers 1.4 million or so distinct CDR3 sequences, with about 42% appearing a single time and more than 4% taken by the ten largest. The specimen was blood. All receptors derive from a woman younger than 30 in good health.

This chain links TRBV9 with TRBJ2-7; D is unclear. This CDR3 is built from 15 residues. Trimming took 3 bases from V and 1 from J, leaving 14 bases between them. Germline V gene sequence: CDR1 SGDLS, CDR2 YYNGEE. The CDR3 loop reads CASSALDIDSYEQYF. The CDR3 DNA is TGTGCCAGCAGCGCCCTCGACATCGATTCCTACGAGCAGTACTTC.

There are a few counts of this clonotype. V gene TRBV7-9 combines with J gene TRBJ2-5; 7 bases align to TRBD2. This CDR3 contains 15 residues. The germline V gene encodes CDR1 SEHNR and CDR2 FQNEAQ (reference sequence). The ends lost 2 bases at V and 0 bases at J; junction bases unmatched: 3. The CDR3 spells CASSLLAEYQETQYF. DNA for the CDR3: TGTGCCAGCAGCTTACTAGCGGAGTACCAAGAGACCCAGTACTTC.

This chain links TRBV28 with TRBJ2-1; a possible D gene is TRBD2 (6 bases). CDR1 and CDR2 (germline): MDHEN, SYDVKM. There are 15 residues in the CDR3. The V gene lost 6 bases and the J gene lost 0 bases, with 12 bases spanning the gap. CDR3 nucleotide sequence: TGTGCCAGCAGCCCGGGACTTCTCTCCTACAATGAGCAGTTCTTC. This sequence encodes CASSPGLLSYNEQFF.

The V and J genes are TRBV6-6 and TRBJ2-3, with a possible D match to TRBD2 (5 bases). V was trimmed by 2 bases and J by 2 bases, leaving 14 bases between them. Germline CDR1 MNHNY, CDR2 SVGAGI (reference sequence). The CDR3 covers 16 residues. CDR3 residues: CASSYLAEGNTDTQYF. CDR3 DNA sequence: TGTGCCAGCAGTTACCTCGCCGAGGGAAACACAGATACGCAGTATTTT.

J is TRBJ2-4 and V is TRBV12-3 or TRBV12-4, with D possibly matching TRBD1 (6 bases). The J call may be wrong; the DNA end is better matched by TRBJ2-5. The length of the CDR3 is 14 residues. CDR3 bases: TGTGCCAGCAGTTTCCGGGGACAAGGGGAGACCCAGTACTTC. Its translation: CASSFRGQGETQYF.

The rearrangement joins TRBV29-1 to TRBJ1-2, with D uncertain. The CDR3 is 13 residues long. Germline V gives CDR1 SQVTM, CDR2 ANQGSEA. V dropped 2 bases and J dropped 6 bases, with 13 bases sitting between them. The CDR3 region has the DNA TGCAGCGTTGAAATCCCAGGCCGCCATGGCTACACCTTC. This gives the protein CSVEIPGRHGYTF.

About this clonotype itself: One end of the junction is discordant with germline, which a read error may explain. The chain uses TRBV6-1 and TRBJ2-3; a weak D match, TRBD2 (7 bases). The CDR3 is made up of 15 amino acids. Germline V gene lookup returns CDR1 MNHNS and CDR2 SASEGT. The CDR3 reads CASSERGAPTDAQYF. CDR3 DNA sequence: TGTGCCAGCAGTGAACGGGGGGCCCCCACAGATGCGCAGTATTTT.

The CDR3 DNA follows: TGTGCCAGCAGCGAGGGACTAGCGGGGGGTTGGTATGAGCAGTTCTTC. Amino acids: CASSEGLAGGWYEQFF. The chain couples TRBV9 to TRBJ2-1; 15 bases map to TRBD2. V dropped 3 bases and J dropped 8; count of bases not matched to a gene: 6. Looked up from germline, CDR1 is SGDLS and CDR2 is YYNGEE. The CDR3 is 16 residues long.

V is TRBV20-1 and J is TRBJ2-3; 9 bases map to TRBD1. Germline V CDR1 and CDR2: DFQATT, SNEGSKA (reference sequence). This CDR3 region has 15 residues. The J segment lost 2 bases and the V segment lost 1 base, leaving 4 bases of the junction unmatched. CDR3 bases: TGCAGTGCTAGAGCTCACAGGGGGCCCACAGATACGCAGTATTTT. It yields the protein CSARAHRGPTDTQYF.

V usage is TRBV12-3 or TRBV12-4 and J usage is TRBJ2-3, with D unresolved. Trimming stripped 5 bases from V and 4 bases from J, with 13 bases between. The CDR3 loop spans 14 amino acids. The CDR3 bases are TGTGCCAGCAGTCAGACGACCGTACCAGATACGCAGTATTTT. Protein sequence: CASSQTTVPDTQYF.

V is TRBV4-3 and J is TRBJ2-3, with D possibly TRBD1 on 10 matching bases. Germline lookup yields CDR1 LGHNA and CDR2 YSLEER. The CDR3 length is 21 residues. V lost 0 bases, J lost 0 bases, and 25 bases lay in between. The CDR3 DNA reads TGCGCCAGCAGCCAAGAGTACGACAGGGGGCTGCTAGCGGGAAGCACAGATACGCAGTATTTT. Translating gives CASSQEYDRGLLAGSTDTQYF.

This clonotype was counted a few times. The chain couples TRBV29-1 to TRBJ1-1; D may be TRBD1 (5 bases). Per germline, CDR1 SQVTM and CDR2 ANQGSEA. The CDR3 is 13 residues long. V dropped 3 bases and J dropped 7 bases, with 15 bases sitting between them. The CDR3 loop reads CSVEVRATGEAFF. The CDR3 bases are TGCAGCGTTGAGGTCAGGGCAACTGGTGAAGCTTTCTTT. Complete variable domain (other parts from reference TRBV29-1 and TRBJ1-1): SAVISQKPSRDICQRGTSLTIQCQVDSQVTMMFWYRQQPGQSLTLIATANQGSEATYESGFVIDKFPISRPNLTFSTLTVSNMSPEDSSIYLCSVEVRATGEAFFGQGTRLTVV.

The gene calls are TRBV10-3 and TRBJ2-7; TRBD2 might be the D (6 bases). Trimming cost V 0 bases and J 3 bases, with 21 bases left between them. The germline gives CDR1 ENHRY, CDR2 SYGVKD. The CDR3 is made up of 18 amino acids. This CDR3 reads CAISESPTARRGNYEQYF. The CDR3 bases are TGTGCCATCAGTGAGTCCCCGACCGCACGCCGGGGGAACTACGAGCAGTACTTC.

This clonotype was found many times. The chain is built from TRBV7-2 and TRBJ2-5; D is ambiguous. This CDR3 region has 11 residues. In germline, CDR1 is SGHTA, CDR2 FQGNSA. Trimming removed 6 bases at V and 4 bases at J, with 6 bases between. The CDR3 sequence: CASSFGETQYF. As DNA, the CDR3 is TGTGCCAGCAGTTTCGGAGAGACCCAGTACTTC.

The rearrangement joins TRBV4-3 to TRBJ2-7; D perhaps matches TRBD1 (5 bases). Germline V lookup: CDR1 LGHNA, CDR2 YSLEER. The CDR3 runs to 15 residues. V lost 0 bases, J lost 5 bases, and 14 bases lay in between. CDR3 sequence (DNA): TGCGCCAGCAGCCAAGAGTGGGGCCTGACCCACGAGCAGTACTTC. It specifies CASSQEWGLTHEQYF.

This clonotype was detected a few times. The chain has TRBV29-1 and TRBJ2-1; 7 nucleotides match TRBD1. In germline, CDR1 is SQVTM, CDR2 ANQGSEA. CDR3 length: 16 residues. J gave up 4 bases and V 3 bases, and 12 bases lay outside the gene matches. As DNA, the CDR3 is TGCAGCGTTGAGTCGCCCGACAGGGCTACTTACAATGAGCAGTTCTTC. The encoded protein is CSVESPDRATYNEQFF.

V usage is TRBV10-3 and J usage is TRBJ2-5; D is unclear. CDR3 size: 12 residues. V was cut by 3 bases and J by 3 bases, with 5 bases left in between. Germline V gene data show CDR1 as ENHRY and CDR2 as SYGVKD. CDR3 in amino acids: CAISDVEETQYF. In DNA form, the CDR3 reads TGTGCCATCAGTGACGTGGAAGAGACCCAGTACTTC.

This clonotype was detected only a few times. This chain joins TRBV27 and TRBJ1-4; D unresolved. The CDR3 is 14 residues long. The germline V and J ends were trimmed by 5 bases and 8 bases, with 15 bases remaining between them. CDR1 and CDR2 from the germline V gene are MNHEY and SMNVEV (reference sequence). The CDR3 sequence is CASSISRLGEKLFF. CDR3 nucleotides: TGTGCCAGCAGTATAAGCCGGCTGGGGGAAAAACTGTTTTTT.

The rearrangement links TRBV5-1 to TRBJ2-3; D uncertain. Looked up from germline, CDR1 is SGHRS and CDR2 is YFSETQ. V lost 2 bases and J lost 0, with 7 bases in between. This CDR3 spans 14 amino acids. CDR3 sequence: CASSFLPSTDTQYF. The DNA of the CDR3 is TGCGCCAGCAGCTTCCTTCCTAGCACAGATACGCAGTATTTT.

The rearrangement joins TRBV4-1 to TRBJ1-2, with a possible D match to TRBD1 (6 bases). Deletions cut 4 bases from V and 1 base from J, with 25 bases between. CDR3 length: 19 amino acids. Germline V gives CDR1 MGHRA, CDR2 YSYEKL. The CDR3 loop reads CASSLPTGGPRGYNYGYTF. The CDR3 nucleotides read TGCGCCAGCAGCCTCCCCACGGGGGGCCCCCGGGGCTATAACTATGGCTACACCTTC.

On this clonotype itself: A read error may account for a junction end that differs from germline. The chain combines TRBV12-3 or TRBV12-4 with TRBJ1-2; D unclear. The CDR3 sequence is 14 residues long. This CDR3 is CANSSNSLNYGYTF. CDR3 sequence (DNA): TGTGCCAACAGTTCCAACAGCCTCAACTATGGCTACACCTTC.

Details on this clonotype: The junction and the germline gene differ at one end; a read error may be behind it. The gene calls are TRBV12-3 or TRBV12-4 and TRBJ2-3, with D possibly TRBD2 on 6 matching bases. The length of the CDR3 is 14 residues. CDR3 coding DNA: TGTGCCAGCAGTTCACTAGCAAGCACAGATGCGCAGTATTTT. Residues: CASSSLASTDAQYF.

The chain uses TRBV30 and TRBJ2-1; D unclear. V lost 1 base and J lost 4, with 5 bases in between. This CDR3 region has 12 residues. The germline V gene has CDR1 GTSNPN and CDR2 SVGIG (reference sequence). The CDR3 reads CAWSAYYNEQFF. The CDR3 DNA sequence: TGTGCCTGGAGTGCCTATTACAATGAGCAGTTCTTC.

This chain uses TRBV10-3 with TRBJ2-7, with TRBD2 identical over 13 bases. This CDR3 contains 18 residues. V shed 0 bases, J shed 2 bases, and the junction held 7 bases outside the gene matches. Germline assignment: CDR1 ENHRY and CDR2 SYGVKD. The CDR3 DNA is TGTGCCATCAGTGAGTCCCGACTAGCGGGAGGCCCTCCCTACGAGCAGTACTTC. This translates into CAISESRLAGGPPYEQYF.

V usage is TRBV29-1 and J usage is TRBJ1-2; no firm D call. The CDR3 covers 12 residues. Trimming left V 4 bases short and J 2 bases short, with 8 bases between. The V gene's germline CDR1 is SQVTM and CDR2 ANQGSEA. CDR3 coding DNA: TGCAGCGTTGTTTTGCCCAACTATGGCTACACCTTC. Amino acids: CSVVLPNYGYTF. Combining the CDR3 with reference TRBV29-1 and TRBJ1-2 gives the whole variable domain SAVISQKPSRDICQRGTSLTIQCQVDSQVTMMFWYRQQPGQSLTLIATANQGSEATYESGFVIDKFPISRPNLTFSTLTVSNMSPEDSSIYLCSVVLPNYGYTFGSGTRLTVV.

This clonotype was detected once. This chain connects TRBV6-2 or TRBV6-3 to TRBJ2-5; no firm D call. There are 15 residues in the CDR3. From germline, CDR1 is MNHEY and CDR2 SVGEGT. The V gene lost 0 bases and the J gene lost 7 bases, with 15 bases spanning the gap. CDR3 coding DNA: TGTGCCAGCAGTTACTCCGACGGCCCGACGGGGACCCAGTACTTC. Amino acid sequence: CASSYSDGPTGTQYF.

This clonotype was observed a few times. V is TRBV5-1 and J is TRBJ2-7; D possibly corresponds to TRBD2 (6 bases). The germline gives CDR1 SGHRS, CDR2 YFSETQ. The CDR3 totals 15 residues. V shed 0 bases and J shed 4 bases, with 14 bases lying between them. The DNA for the CDR3 is TGCGCCAGCAGCTTGGGGGCCCGGAGGGGATACGAGCAGTACTTC. This encodes CASSLGARRGYEQYF.

This clonotype was counted only a few times. The J gene is TRBJ1-1, the V gene TRBV5-1, with a weak D call TRBD1 (5 bases). Germline-derived CDR1 and CDR2 are SGHRS and YFSETQ. The CDR3 length is 15 residues. Trimming removed 3 bases at V and 2 bases at J, with 14 bases between. The CDR3 reads CASSSSRQINTEAFF. The CDR3 bases are TGCGCCAGCAGCTCTTCTAGACAGATAAACACTGAAGCTTTCTTT.

The chain employs TRBV15 and TRBJ2-5, with D maybe TRBD1 (6 bases). The germline CDR1 and CDR2 sequences are LNHNV and YYDKDF (reference sequence). Trimming shortened V by 5 bases and J by 11 bases, and 24 bases separated the two germline ends. The CDR3 runs to 15 residues. The CDR3 coding sequence is TGTGCCACCAGCTCCCGAACAGGGTCTTTACGAGGGCAGTACTTC. Amino acids: CATSSRTGSLRGQYF.

CDR3 in DNA: TGCAGTGCTAGAGAGTCCGGCCCAGCGGGGCAGTACTTC. Translated, it gives CSARESGPAGQYF. V gene TRBV20-1 combines with J gene TRBJ2-7, with a weak D call TRBD2 (6 bases). This CDR3 contains 13 residues. The V and J ends lost 0 bases and 9 bases respectively, with 15 bases between them. Per the germline V gene, CDR1 is DFQATT and CDR2 is SNEGSKA (reference sequence).

This rearrangement joins TRBV12-3 or TRBV12-4 to TRBJ2-2; D remains unclear. The CDR3 totals 16 residues. V was cut by 5 bases and J by 1 base, with 14 bases left in between. The CDR3 DNA sequence: TGTGCCAGCAGTCCTCAGAAGGTGCTGAACACCGGGGAGCTGTTTTTT. As protein: CASSPQKVLNTGELFF.